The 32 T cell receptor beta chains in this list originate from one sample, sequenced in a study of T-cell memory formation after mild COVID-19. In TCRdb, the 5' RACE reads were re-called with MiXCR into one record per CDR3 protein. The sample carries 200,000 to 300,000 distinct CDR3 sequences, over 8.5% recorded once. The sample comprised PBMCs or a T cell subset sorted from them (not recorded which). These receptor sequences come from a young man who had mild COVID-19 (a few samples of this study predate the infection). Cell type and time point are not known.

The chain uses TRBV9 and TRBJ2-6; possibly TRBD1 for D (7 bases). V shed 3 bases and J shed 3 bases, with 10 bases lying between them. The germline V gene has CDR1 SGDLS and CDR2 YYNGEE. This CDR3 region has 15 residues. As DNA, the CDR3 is TGTGCCAGCAGCGACAGGGGAGGTGGGGCCAACGTCCTGACTTTC. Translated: CASSDRGGGANVLTF.

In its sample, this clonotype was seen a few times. The CDR3 DNA sequence: TGCGCCAGCAGCGAAGAGACGACATACAATGAGCAGTTCTTC. It is translated as CASSEETTYNEQFF. The V call is TRBV5-1, the J call TRBJ2-1, with no clear D. Germline V gives CDR1 SGHRS, CDR2 YFSETQ. Trimming took 4 bases from V and 4 from J, leaving 12 bases between them. CDR3 size: 14 residues.

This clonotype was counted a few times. DNA for the CDR3: TGTGCCAGTAGTGCGCGGGACAGGATCTCTATTGGCTACACCTTC. It yields the protein CASSARDRISIGYTF. The chain carries TRBV19 and TRBJ1-2, with 8 bases fitting TRBD1. There are 15 residues in the CDR3. Germline V gene sequence: CDR1 LNHDA, CDR2 SQIVND (reference sequence). V was pared by 5 bases and J by 7 bases, with 12 bases of the junction left unmatched.

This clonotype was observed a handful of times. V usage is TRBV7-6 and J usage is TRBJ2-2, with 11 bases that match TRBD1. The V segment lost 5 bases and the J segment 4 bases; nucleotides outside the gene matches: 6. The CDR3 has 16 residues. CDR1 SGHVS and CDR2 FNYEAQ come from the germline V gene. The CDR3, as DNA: TGTGCCAGCAGCCGAGCCGGGACAGGGGGCACCGGGGAGCTGTTTTTT. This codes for CASSRAGTGGTGELFF.

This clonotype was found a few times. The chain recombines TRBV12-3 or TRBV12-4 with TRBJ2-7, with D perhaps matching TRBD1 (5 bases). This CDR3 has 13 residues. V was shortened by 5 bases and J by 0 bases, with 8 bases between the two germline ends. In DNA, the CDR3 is TGTGCCAGCAGTCACGACAGCTCCTACGAGCAGTACTTC. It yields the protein CASSHDSSYEQYF.

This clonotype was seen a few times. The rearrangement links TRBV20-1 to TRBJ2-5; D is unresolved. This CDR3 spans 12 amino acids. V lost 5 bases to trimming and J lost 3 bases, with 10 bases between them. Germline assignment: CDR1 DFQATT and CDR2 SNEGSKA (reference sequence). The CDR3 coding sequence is TGCAGTGCTCCCCGTGGAGAAGAGACCCAGTACTTC. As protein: CSAPRGEETQYF.

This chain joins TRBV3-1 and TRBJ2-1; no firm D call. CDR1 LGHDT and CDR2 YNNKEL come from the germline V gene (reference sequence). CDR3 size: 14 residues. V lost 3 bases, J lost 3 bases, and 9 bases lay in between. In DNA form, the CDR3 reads TGTGCCAGCAGCCAGCGCGGCAACTACAATGAGCAGTTCTTC. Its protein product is CASSQRGNYNEQFF.

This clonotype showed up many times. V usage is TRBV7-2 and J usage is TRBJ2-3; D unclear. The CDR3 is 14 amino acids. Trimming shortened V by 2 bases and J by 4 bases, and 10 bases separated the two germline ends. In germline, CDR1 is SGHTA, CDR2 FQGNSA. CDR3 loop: CASSLSRSPDTQYF. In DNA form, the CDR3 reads TGTGCCAGCAGCTTAAGTAGGTCCCCAGATACGCAGTATTTT. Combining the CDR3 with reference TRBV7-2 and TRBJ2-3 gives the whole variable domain GAGVSQSPSNKVTEKGKDVELRCDPISGHTALYWYRQSLGQGLEFLIYFQGNSAPDKSGLPSDRFSAERTGGSVSTLTIQRTQQEDSAVYLCASSLSRSPDTQYFGPGTRLTVL.

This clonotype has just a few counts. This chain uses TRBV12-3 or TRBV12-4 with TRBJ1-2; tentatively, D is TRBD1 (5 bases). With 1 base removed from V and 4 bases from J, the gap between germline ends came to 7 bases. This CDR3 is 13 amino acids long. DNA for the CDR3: TGTGCCAGCAGTTTAGTTGGGGGCTATGGCTACACCTTC. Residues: CASSLVGGYGYTF.

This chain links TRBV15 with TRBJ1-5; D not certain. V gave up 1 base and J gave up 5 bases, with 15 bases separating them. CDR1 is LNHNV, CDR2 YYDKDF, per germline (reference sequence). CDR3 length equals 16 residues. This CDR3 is CATSRAYKGLDQPQHF. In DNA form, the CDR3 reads TGTGCCACCAGCAGAGCTTATAAAGGGCTTGATCAGCCCCAGCATTTT.

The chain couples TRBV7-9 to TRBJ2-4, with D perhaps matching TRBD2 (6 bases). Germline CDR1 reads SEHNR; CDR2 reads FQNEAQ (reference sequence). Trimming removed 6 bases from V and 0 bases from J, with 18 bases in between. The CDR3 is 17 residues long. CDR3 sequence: CASSSPAGNLAKNIQYF. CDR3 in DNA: TGTGCCAGCAGTTCCCCGGCGGGGAACTTAGCCAAAAACATTCAGTACTTC.

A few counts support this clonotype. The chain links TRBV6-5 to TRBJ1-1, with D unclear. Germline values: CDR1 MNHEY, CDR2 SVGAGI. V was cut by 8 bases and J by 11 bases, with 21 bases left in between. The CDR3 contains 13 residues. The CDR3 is CASGDFNGLAAFF. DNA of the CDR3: TGTGCCAGCGGAGACTTTAACGGACTCGCGGCTTTCTTT.

The CDR3 nucleotides read TGTGCCAGCAGCTTATTCGGGACTAGCGGGGGCCTGTGCAATGAGCAGTTCTTC. Translated: CASSLFGTSGGLCNEQFF. The chain employs TRBV21-1 and TRBJ2-1; the table's D call of TRBD2 was not tested on the DNA. TRBV21-1 corresponds to a pseudogene. This CDR3 has 18 residues.

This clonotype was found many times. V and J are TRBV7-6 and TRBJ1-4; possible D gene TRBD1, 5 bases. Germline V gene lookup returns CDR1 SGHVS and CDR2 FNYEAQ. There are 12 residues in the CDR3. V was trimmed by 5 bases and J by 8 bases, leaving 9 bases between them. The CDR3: CASSRGGEKLFF. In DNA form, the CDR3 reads TGTGCCAGCAGCAGGGGAGGAGAAAAACTGTTTTTT.

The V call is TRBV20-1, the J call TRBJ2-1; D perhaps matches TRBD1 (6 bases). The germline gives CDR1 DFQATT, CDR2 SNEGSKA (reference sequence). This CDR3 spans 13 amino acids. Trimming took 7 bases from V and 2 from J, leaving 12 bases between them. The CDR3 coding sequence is TGCAGTGGACGAGGGGGTACCTACAATGAGCAGTTCTTC. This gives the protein CSGRGGTYNEQFF.

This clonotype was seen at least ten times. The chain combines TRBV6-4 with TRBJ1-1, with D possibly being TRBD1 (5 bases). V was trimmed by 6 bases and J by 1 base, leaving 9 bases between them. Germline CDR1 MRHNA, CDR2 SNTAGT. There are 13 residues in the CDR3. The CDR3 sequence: CASSWDGNTEAFF. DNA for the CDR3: TGTGCCAGCAGCTGGGACGGGAACACTGAAGCTTTCTTT.

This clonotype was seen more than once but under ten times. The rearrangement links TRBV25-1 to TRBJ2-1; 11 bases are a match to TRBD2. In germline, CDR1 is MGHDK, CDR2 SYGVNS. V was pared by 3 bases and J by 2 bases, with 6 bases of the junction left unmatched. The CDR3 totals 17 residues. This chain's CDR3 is CASSDALLAGAYNEQFF. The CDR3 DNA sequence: TGTGCCAGCAGTGATGCCCTACTAGCGGGGGCCTACAATGAGCAGTTCTTC.

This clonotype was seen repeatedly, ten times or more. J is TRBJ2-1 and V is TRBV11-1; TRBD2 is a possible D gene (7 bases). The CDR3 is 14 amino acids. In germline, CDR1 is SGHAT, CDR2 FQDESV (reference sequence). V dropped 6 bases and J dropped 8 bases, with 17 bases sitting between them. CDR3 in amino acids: CASSPTRGGHEQFF. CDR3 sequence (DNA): TGTGCCAGCAGTCCGACTAGGGGGGGTCATGAGCAGTTCTTC.

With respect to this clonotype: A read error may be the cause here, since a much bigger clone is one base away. The CDR3 loop reads CASILEQGMLEQFF. CDR3 nucleotide sequence: TGTGCCAGCATCTTGGAACAGGGGATGTTAGAGCAGTTCTTC. The chain has TRBV11-1 and TRBJ2-1; 7 positions agree with TRBD1. The CDR3 consists of 14 residues. Germline V gene data show CDR1 as SGHAT and CDR2 as FQDESV (reference sequence). V shed 7 bases and J 10 bases; nucleotides not matched to a gene: 13.

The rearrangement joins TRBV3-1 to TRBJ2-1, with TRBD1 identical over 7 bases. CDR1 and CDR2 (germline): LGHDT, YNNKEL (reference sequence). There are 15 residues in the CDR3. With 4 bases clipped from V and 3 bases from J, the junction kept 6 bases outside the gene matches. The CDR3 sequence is CASSPRGQSYNEQFF. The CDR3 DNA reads TGTGCCAGCAGCCCTAGGGGACAGAGCTACAATGAGCAGTTCTTC.

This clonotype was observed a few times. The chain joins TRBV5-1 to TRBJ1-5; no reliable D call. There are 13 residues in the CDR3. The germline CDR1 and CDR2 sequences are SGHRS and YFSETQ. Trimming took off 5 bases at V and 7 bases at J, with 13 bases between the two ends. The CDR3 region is CASRFTADQPQHF. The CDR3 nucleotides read TGCGCCAGCAGATTCACAGCAGACCAGCCCCAGCATTTT.

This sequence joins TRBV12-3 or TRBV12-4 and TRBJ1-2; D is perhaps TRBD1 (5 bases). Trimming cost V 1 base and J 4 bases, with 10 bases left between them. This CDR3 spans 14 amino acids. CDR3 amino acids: CASSLVAGGYGYTF. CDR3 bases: TGTGCCAGCAGTTTAGTGGCCGGGGGCTATGGCTACACCTTC.

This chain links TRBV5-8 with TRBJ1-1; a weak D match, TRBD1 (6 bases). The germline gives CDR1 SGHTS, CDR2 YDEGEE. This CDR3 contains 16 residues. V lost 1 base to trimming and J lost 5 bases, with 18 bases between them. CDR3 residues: CASSLLGRGMGTEAFF. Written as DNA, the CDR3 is TGTGCCAGCAGCTTGTTAGGCAGGGGAATGGGGACTGAAGCTTTCTTT.

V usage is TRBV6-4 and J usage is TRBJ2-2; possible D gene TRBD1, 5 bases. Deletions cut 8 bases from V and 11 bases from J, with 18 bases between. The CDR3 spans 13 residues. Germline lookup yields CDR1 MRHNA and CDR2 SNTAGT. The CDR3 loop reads CASGHSGSSELFF. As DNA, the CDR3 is TGTGCCAGCGGCCACTCAGGGTCATCAGAGCTGTTTTTT.

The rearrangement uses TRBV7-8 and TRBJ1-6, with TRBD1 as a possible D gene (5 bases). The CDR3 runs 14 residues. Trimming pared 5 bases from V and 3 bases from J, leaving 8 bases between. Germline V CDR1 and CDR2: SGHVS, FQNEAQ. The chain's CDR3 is CASSRGLYNSPLHF. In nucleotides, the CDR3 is TGTGCCAGCAGCCGGGGACTCTATAATTCACCCCTCCACTTT.

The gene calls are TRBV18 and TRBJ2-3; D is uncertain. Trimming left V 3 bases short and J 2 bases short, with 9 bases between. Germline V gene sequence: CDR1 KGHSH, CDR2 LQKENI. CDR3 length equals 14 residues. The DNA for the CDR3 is TGTGCCAGCTCACCGGGCTACGCCACAGATACGCAGTATTTT. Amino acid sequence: CASSPGYATDTQYF.

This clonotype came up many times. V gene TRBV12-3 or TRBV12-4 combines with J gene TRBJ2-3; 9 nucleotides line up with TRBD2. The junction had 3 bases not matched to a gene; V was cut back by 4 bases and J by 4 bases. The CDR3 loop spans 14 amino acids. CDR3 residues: CASSWGGGADTQYF. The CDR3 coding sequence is TGTGCCAGCAGTTGGGGCGGGGGGGCAGATACGCAGTATTTT.

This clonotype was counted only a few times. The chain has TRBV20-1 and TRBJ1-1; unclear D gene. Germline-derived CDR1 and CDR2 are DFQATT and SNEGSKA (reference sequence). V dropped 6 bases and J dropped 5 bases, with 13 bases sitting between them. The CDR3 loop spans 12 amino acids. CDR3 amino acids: CSARAGITEAFF. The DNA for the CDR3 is TGCAGTGCGAGGGCAGGAATTACTGAAGCTTTCTTT.

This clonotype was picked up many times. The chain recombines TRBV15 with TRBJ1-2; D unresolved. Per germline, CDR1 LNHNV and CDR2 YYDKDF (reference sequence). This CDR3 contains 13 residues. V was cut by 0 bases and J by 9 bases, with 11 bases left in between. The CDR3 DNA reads TGTGCCACCAGCAGAGATAAGGGTTTTCGCTACACCTTC. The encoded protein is CATSRDKGFRYTF.

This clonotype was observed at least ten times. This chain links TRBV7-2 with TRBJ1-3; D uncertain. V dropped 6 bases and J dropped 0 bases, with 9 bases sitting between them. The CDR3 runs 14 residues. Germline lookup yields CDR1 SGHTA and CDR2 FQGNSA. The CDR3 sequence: CASSGRLSGNTIYF. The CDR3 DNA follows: TGTGCCAGCAGTGGGAGGCTCTCTGGAAACACCATATATTTT.

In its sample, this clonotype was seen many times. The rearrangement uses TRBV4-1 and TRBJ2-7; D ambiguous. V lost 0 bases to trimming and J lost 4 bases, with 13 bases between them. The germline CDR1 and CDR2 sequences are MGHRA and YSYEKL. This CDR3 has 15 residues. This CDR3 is CASSQDPGYIYEQYF. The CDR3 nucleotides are TGCGCCAGCAGCCAAGATCCGGGCTACATATACGAGCAGTACTTC.

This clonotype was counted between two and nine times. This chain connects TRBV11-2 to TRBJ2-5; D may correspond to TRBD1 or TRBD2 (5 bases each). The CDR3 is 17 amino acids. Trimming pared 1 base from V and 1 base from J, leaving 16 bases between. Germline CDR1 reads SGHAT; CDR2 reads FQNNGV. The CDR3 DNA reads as TGTGCCAGCAGCTTAGTCGGAAGAGGGACCGCCCAAGAGACCCAGTACTTC. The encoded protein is CASSLVGRGTAQETQYF.